The 13 T cell receptor beta chains given below trace back to one sample, sequenced in a study of control samples from healthy donors and cancer patients. Using immunoSEQ multiplex PCR, the repertoire was profiled, and TCRdb retains in-frame clones only, with some absent. The repertoire has about 150,000 clones, 93% of them found once; the top ten carry 2.4%. Sequencing was done on a sample of blood. These receptors were taken from a man aged 50 or older in good health.

The J gene is TRBJ2-2, the V gene TRBV28, with 7 bases lining up with TRBD1. CDR1 is MDHEN, CDR2 SYDVKM, per germline. The J segment lost 4 bases and the V segment lost 6 bases, leaving 8 bases of the junction unmatched. CDR3 size: 15 residues. CDR3 sequence: CASRSGQASTGELFF. The CDR3 region has the DNA TGTGCCAGCAGATCTGGACAGGCTAGCACCGGGGAGCTGTTTTTT.

This chain joins TRBV5-4 and TRBJ2-7, with 12 positions matching TRBD2. Trimming removed 0 bases from V and 7 bases from J; junction bases left unmatched: 2. The CDR3 totals 14 residues. Looked up from germline, CDR1 is SGHNT and CDR2 is YYREEE (reference sequence). CDR3 nucleotides: TGTGCCAGCAGCTTGGCACTAGCGGGAGGAGAGCAGTACTTC. It translates to CASSLALAGGEQYF.

The chain recombines TRBV28 with TRBJ2-7; no clear D gene. Trimming shortened V by 8 bases and J by 5 bases, and 13 bases separated the two germline ends. The V gene's germline CDR1 is MDHEN and CDR2 SYDVKM. The CDR3 length is 12 residues. CDR3 protein: CASFQPPHEQYF. The CDR3 DNA is TGTGCCAGCTTTCAGCCCCCCCACGAGCAGTACTTC.

The rearrangement joins TRBV5-1 to TRBJ2-7; weak D call: TRBD2 (6 bases). Between the trimmed V and J ends, which lost 2 bases and 0 bases, there was a span of 12 bases. Germline loops: CDR1 SGHRS, CDR2 YFSETQ. The CDR3 contains 15 residues. The CDR3 nucleotides read TGCGCCAGCAGCTTTTCGGCGGGGATCTCCTACGAGCAGTACTTC. It specifies CASSFSAGISYEQYF.

The chain joins TRBV19 to TRBJ1-4; D might be TRBD1 (5 bases). Trimming removed 6 bases at V and 4 bases at J, with 12 bases between. The CDR3 runs to 14 residues. CDR1 and CDR2 from the germline V gene are LNHDA and SQIVND (reference sequence). DNA of the CDR3: TGTGCCAGTAGACTGAGGGACGGTAATGAAAAACTGTTTTTT. This sequence encodes CASRLRDGNEKLFF.

The genes are TRBV5-8 and TRBJ1-1, with D uncertain. Trimming stripped 3 bases from V and 0 bases from J, with 6 bases between. Germline-derived CDR1 and CDR2 are SGHTS and YDEGEE. The length of the CDR3 is 13 residues. Here the CDR3 DNA reads TGTGCCAGCAGCTGGGCCTTGAACACTGAAGCTTTCTTT. Translation: CASSWALNTEAFF.

The chain combines TRBV5-1 with TRBJ2-3; D is unresolved. Trimming removed 2 bases from V and 1 base from J, with 14 bases in between. Germline V gives CDR1 SGHRS, CDR2 YFSETQ. The CDR3 has 16 residues. The CDR3: CASSLSLARGTDTQYF. In nucleotides, the CDR3 is TGCGCCAGCAGCTTATCCCTGGCTAGGGGCACAGATACGCAGTATTTT.

The rearrangement uses TRBV25-1 and TRBJ2-3, with 12 nucleotides matching TRBD2. CDR1 and CDR2 (germline): MGHDK, SYGVNS. CDR3 size: 15 residues. V dropped 5 bases and J dropped 6; count of bases not matched to a gene: 6. The CDR3 protein is CASSSSGRGLDTQYF. The CDR3 DNA sequence: TGTGCCAGCAGTTCTAGCGGGAGGGGGTTGGATACGCAGTATTTT.

This sequence joins TRBV4-1 and TRBJ1-1; D remains unclear. From germline, CDR1 is MGHRA and CDR2 YSYEKL. This CDR3 comprises 15 residues. V lost 0 bases and J lost 6, with 14 bases in between. This CDR3 is CASSQDQGGWAEAFF. The CDR3 DNA is TGCGCCAGCAGCCAAGACCAAGGAGGATGGGCTGAAGCTTTCTTT.

The genes are TRBV6-5 and TRBJ1-5, with D unclear. Trimming shortened V by 6 bases and J by 1 base, and 10 bases separated the two germline ends. Germline lookup yields CDR1 MNHEY and CDR2 SVGAGI. This CDR3 spans 14 amino acids. The DNA for the CDR3 is TGTGCCAGCAGCCGGGAGAAAAGCAATCAGCCCCAGCATTTT. This sequence encodes CASSREKSNQPQHF.

A single count supports this clone. The J gene is TRBJ2-2, the V gene TRBV3-1 (or the pseudogene TRBV3-2); 8 nucleotides line up with TRBD2. V lost 4 bases and J lost 3; bases outside the gene matches: 13. The CDR3 has 18 residues. Germline V lookup: CDR1 LGHDT, CDR2 YNNKEL (reference sequence). CDR3 loop: CASSLTSPAGGDTGELFF. The CDR3 DNA follows: TGTGCCAGCAGCCTGACTAGTCCCGCCGGGGGGGACACCGGGGAGCTGTTTTTT.

This chain uses TRBV28 with TRBJ2-3; no firm D call. Germline values: CDR1 MDHEN, CDR2 SYDVKM. With 5 bases removed from V and 7 bases from J, the gap between germline ends came to 13 bases. The CDR3 sequence is 13 residues long. CDR3 DNA: TGTGCCAGCAGTCTGCTTCATGCGAATACGCAGTATTTT. Residues: CASSLLHANTQYF. Looking up the rest from reference TRBV28 and TRBJ2-3 gives the full variable domain: DVKVTQSSRYLVKRTGEKVFLECVQDMDHENMFWYRQDPGLGLRLIYFSYDVKMKEKGDIPEGYSVSREKKERFSLILESASTNQTSMYLCASSLLHANTQYFGPGTRLTVL.

This sequence joins TRBV3-1 (or the pseudogene TRBV3-2) and TRBJ2-7; D is possibly TRBD1 (6 bases). The V end lost 4 bases, the J end lost 2 bases, and 9 bases lay between the germline ends. Germline lookup yields CDR1 LGHDT and CDR2 YNNKEL (reference sequence). This CDR3 region has 13 residues. Here the CDR3 reads CASSPGTTYEQYF. The CDR3 nucleotides are TGTGCCAGCAGCCCAGGGACAACCTACGAGCAGTACTTC.